The clone carrying this T cell receptor (beta chain) has more than one count but fewer than ten. The antigen is not known. Assay: immunoSEQ multiplex PCR; the TCRdb copy retains only in-frame clones and omits some. The sample has around 13,000 clones; approximately 88% are singletons. The data were obtained in a study of blood T cell dynamics during melanoma immunotherapy. Study at large: First-line therapy was either pembrolizumab or nivolumab with ipilimumab for metastatic melanoma. Study conclusions and caveats: Whether repertoire-driving clones were melanoma-specific could not be determined.

Germline V gene sequence: CDR1 KGHSH, CDR2 LQKENI. The CDR3 totals 12 residues. Trimming cost V 4 bases and J 3 bases, with 6 bases left between them. As for time point: pre-treatment baseline. Sampling occurred pretreatment (T0) and at week 3 (W3), after cycle one of checkpoint blockade. Prior systemic cancer therapy, immunosuppressant use and other active malignancies excluded patients. The receptor comes from a human donor with melanoma. Specimen: blood, collected from a patient treated with checkpoint blockade. The rearrangement joins TRBV18 to TRBJ1-2; D is ambiguous. As DNA, the CDR3 is TGTGCCAGCTCACATGGGGACTATGGCTACACCTTC. As protein: CASSHGDYGYTF.